The rows below give T cell receptor beta chains drawn from one sample of a study of OX40 agonist ivuxolimab in advanced cancers. Assay used: immunoSEQ multiplex PCR; TCRdb lists only in-frame clones, some missing. The sample consists of approximately 11,000 clones, approximately 86% of them appearing once. Sequencing used CD4+ or CD8+ T cells sorted from blood, obtained in a trial of the OX40 agonist ivuxolimab. All receptors derive from an adult with an advanced solid tumor such as melanoma, head and neck, liver or kidney cancer. CDR3s include the opening cysteine and the closing phenylalanine or tryptophan. Fields, in order: CDR3 DNA, CDR3 protein, J gene, D gene, clone size, V gene. A D gene is named only where the DNA matches it firmly. The size field is filled for only some rows; it gives once, few, many or a size class.

TGTGCCAGCAGCGGAGCGAGAGTAATCACCGGGGAGCTGTTTTTT CASSGARVITGELFF TRBJ2-2 NA NA TRBV7-2
TGTGCCAGCAAGCTAAGGGCAGTTAACTATGGCTACACCTTC CASKLRAVNYGYTF TRBJ1-2 NA NA TRBV28
TGCGCCAGCAGCTTGCTCGGACTAGCGGCAGATACGCAGTATTTT CASSLLGLAADTQYF TRBJ2-3 TRBD2 NA TRBV5-1
TGTGCCAGCAGCTCACGGACTAGCAAAACCAACAATGAGCAGTTCTTC CASSSRTSKTNNEQFF TRBJ2-1 TRBD2 medium-sized TRBV9
TGTGCCAGCAGTGACGGGACAGGAAGCACAGATACGCAGTATTTT CASSDGTGSTDTQYF TRBJ2-3 TRBD1 NA TRBV6-4
TGTGCCAGTAGTCCCTGGACAGGGGACTATGGCTACACCTTC CASSPWTGDYGYTF TRBJ1-2 TRBD1 NA TRBV19
TGTGCCAGCAGTTACTCGACCAGGGGGGTAAACACTGAAGCTTTCTTT CASSYSTRGVNTEAFF TRBJ1-1 TRBD1 NA TRBV6-5
TGTGCCAGCAGCTTAAAAACAGGGGGTTCCTACAATGAGCAGTTCTTC CASSLKTGGSYNEQFF TRBJ2-1 TRBD1 NA TRBV7-3
TGCAGTGCTAGGAGGGGGGAGCTGTTTTTT CSARRGELFF TRBJ2-2 NA NA TRBV20-1
TGTGCCAGCAGCGCGGGAATTGAGTCCTATAATTCACCCCTCCACTTT CASSAGIESYNSPLHF TRBJ1-6 NA NA TRBV9
TGTGCCAGAAGTACCTGGACTAGCGGGAGCGGCGAGCAGTACTTC CARSTWTSGSGEQYF TRBJ2-7 TRBD2 NA TRBV5-3
TGTGCCAGCAGCTCGCCCGGGGGTAGCAATCAGCCCCAGCATTTT CASSSPGGSNQPQHF TRBJ1-5 NA NA TRBV7-8
TGTGCCAGCAGTTTTGAGGGGGCCGGCTCTGAAGCTTTCTTT CASSFEGAGSEAFF TRBJ1-1 TRBD1 NA TRBV27
TGTGCCAGTAGTATGTGGGGAGATGGCTACACCTTC CASSMWGDGYTF TRBJ1-2 NA NA TRBV19
TGTGCCAGCAGCCATTGGATGGGGAATCAAGAGACCCAGTACTTC CASSHWMGNQETQYF TRBJ2-5 NA NA TRBV7-9
TGCGCCAGCAGCCAAGATCCCGGGATGGGAGAGACCCAGTACTTC CASSQDPGMGETQYF TRBJ2-5 NA NA TRBV4-1